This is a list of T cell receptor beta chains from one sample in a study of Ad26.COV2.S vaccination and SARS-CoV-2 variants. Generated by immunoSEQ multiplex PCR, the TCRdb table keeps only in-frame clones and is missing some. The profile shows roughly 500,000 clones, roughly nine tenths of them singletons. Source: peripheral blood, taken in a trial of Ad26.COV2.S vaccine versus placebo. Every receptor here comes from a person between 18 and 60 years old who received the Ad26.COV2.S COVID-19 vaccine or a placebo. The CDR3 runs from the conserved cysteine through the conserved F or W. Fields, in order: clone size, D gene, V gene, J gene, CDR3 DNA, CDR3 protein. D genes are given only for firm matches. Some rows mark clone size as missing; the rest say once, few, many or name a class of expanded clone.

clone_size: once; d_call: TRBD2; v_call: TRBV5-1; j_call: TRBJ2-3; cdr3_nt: TGCGCCAGCAGCTTGGCGGAGCGGGAAACAGATACGCAGTATTTT; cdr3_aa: CASSLAERETDTQYF
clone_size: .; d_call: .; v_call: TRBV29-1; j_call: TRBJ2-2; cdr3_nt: TGCAGCGTTGTTTCAGGACCCCTTCGCACCGGGGAGCTGTTTTTT; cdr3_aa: CSVVSGPLRTGELFF
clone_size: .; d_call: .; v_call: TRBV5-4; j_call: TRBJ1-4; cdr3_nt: TGTGCCAGCAGTCGCTCCGGGGATGAAAAACTGTTTTTT; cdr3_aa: CASSRSGDEKLFF
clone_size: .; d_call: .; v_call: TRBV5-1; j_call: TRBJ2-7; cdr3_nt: TGCGCCAGCAGCTTGAGACCGGACGGGTCCTACGAGCAGTACTTC; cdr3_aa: CASSLRPDGSYEQYF
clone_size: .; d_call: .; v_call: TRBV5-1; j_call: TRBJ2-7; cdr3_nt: TGCGCCAGCAGCCCCGTTGCAGACGAGCAGTACTTC; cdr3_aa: CASSPVADEQYF
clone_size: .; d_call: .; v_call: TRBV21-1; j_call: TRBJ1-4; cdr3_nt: TGTGCCAGCAGCAACAGGGACGCAACTAATGAAAAACTGTTTTTT; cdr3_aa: CASSNRDATNEKLFF
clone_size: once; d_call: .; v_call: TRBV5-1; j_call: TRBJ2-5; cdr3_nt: TGCGCCAGCAGCTTTACGGGCCGGGAGACCCAGTACTTC; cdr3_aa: CASSFTGRETQYF
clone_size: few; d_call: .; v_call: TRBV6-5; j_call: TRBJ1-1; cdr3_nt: TGTGCCAGCAGAATATCAGGAGGAGGAAACACTGAAGCTTTCTTT; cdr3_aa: CASRISGGGNTEAFF
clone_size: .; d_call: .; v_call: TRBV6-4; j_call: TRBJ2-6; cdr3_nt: TGTGCCAGCAGTGCGGAGAGCTCTGGGGCCAACGTCCTGACTTTC; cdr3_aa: CASSAESSGANVLTF
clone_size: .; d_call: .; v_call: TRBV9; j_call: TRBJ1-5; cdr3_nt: TGTGCCAGGACGAGGGCCCAGCATTTT; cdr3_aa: CARTRAQHF
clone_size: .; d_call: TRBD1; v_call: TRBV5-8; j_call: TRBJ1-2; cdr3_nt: TGTGCCAGCAGCCACAGACAGGGGGATGGCTACACCTTC; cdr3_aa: CASSHRQGDGYTF
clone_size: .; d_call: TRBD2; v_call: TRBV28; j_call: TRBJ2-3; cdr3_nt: TGTGCCAGCAGTTTAATTGCGGGAGGCACAGATACGCAGTATTTT; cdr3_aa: CASSLIAGGTDTQYF
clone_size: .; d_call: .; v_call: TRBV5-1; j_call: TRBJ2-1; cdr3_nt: TGCGCCAGCAGCTTGGACCCGGGGAACTCGAATGAGCAGTTCTTC; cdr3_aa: CASSLDPGNSNEQFF
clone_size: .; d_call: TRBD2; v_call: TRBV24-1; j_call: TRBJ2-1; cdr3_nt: TGTGCCACCGGGGAGACTAGCGGTGCCTACAATGAGCAGTTCTTC; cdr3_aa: CATGETSGAYNEQFF
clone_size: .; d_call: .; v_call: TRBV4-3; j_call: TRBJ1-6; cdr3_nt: TGCGCCAGCAGCCACGCGGGGGGGTACGACTCACCCCTCCACTTT; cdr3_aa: CASSHAGGYDSPLHF
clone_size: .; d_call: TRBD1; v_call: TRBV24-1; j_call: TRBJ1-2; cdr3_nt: TGTGCCACCAGTGAGGACGGGACAGGAGGCGGCTACACCTTC; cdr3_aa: CATSEDGTGGGYTF
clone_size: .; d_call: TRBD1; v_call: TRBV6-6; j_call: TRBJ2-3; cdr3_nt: TGTGCCGCCATGACAGGGGGCATAACAGATACGCAGTATTTT; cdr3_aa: CAAMTGGITDTQYF
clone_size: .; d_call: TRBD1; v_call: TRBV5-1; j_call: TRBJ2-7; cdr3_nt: TGCGCCAGCAGCATCGTTTATACAGGGGGCGATGTTGGCTACGAGCAGTACTTC; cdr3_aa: CASSIVYTGGDVGYEQYF